This TCR beta chain was captured by sequencing in a study of blood T cell repertoires in COVID-19. Background on the study: Sources were T cells, B-cell-depleted T cells, or PBMCs; the material itself was cDNA or gDNA.

Original analysis: Quantification of nucleated cells was approximated via reference gene primer amplification. Generated by immunoSEQ multiplex PCR, the TCRdb table keeps only in-frame clones and is missing some. D and trimming come from the DNA, and the V and J calls and clone size come from that table. The sample consists of some 420,000 clones, 85% to 90% of them appearing once. The V and J ends lost 6 bases and 4 bases, in that order; junction bases with no gene match: 11. This CDR3 region has 16 residues. CDR1 KGHSH and CDR2 LQKENI come from the germline V gene. This study enrolled people aged 18 to 89 from about two dozen US geographic areas. Clinical history as reported by participants underpinned cohort assignment.

This TCR came from a man younger than 40 who had recovered from COVID-19. The source material was PBMCs or T cells enriched from blood (not recorded which). This chain connects TRBV18 to TRBJ2-3, with 9 bases fitting TRBD1. CDR3 region: CASSRTGTGPSDTQYF. The CDR3, as DNA: TGTGCCAGCTCCCGGACCGGGACAGGGCCTTCAGATACGCAGTATTTT.